Here is one TCR beta chain with its context. Its target is not known. This sample was included in a study of shared clonotypes between healthy human individuals. Overall study: There were three CD4 naive, three CD4 memory, two CD8 naive and one CD8 memory plates per donor.

Whole-study findings and limits: Researchers found naive subsets generally carried larger estimated richness than memory subsets.

Here immunoSEQ multiplex PCR was the method, and the copy in TCRdb shows in-frame clones only, minus some. The data hold 550,000 to 700,000 clones, with less than 80% observed a single time. Unmatched junction bases numbered 7, after V lost 3 bases and J lost 5 bases. CDR3 length: 15 residues. Germline values: CDR1 SNHLY, CDR2 FYNNEI. The TCR originated in a woman aged 25 to 45 in good health. The rearrangement joins TRBV2 to TRBJ1-5, with 7 positions matching TRBD1. The sample comprised memory CD4+ T cells sorted from blood. The subset: CD45RA-negative fraction. The CDR3 sequence: CASSEFQGGYQPQHF. CDR3 in DNA: TGTGCCAGCAGTGAGTTTCAGGGGGGGTATCAGCCCCAGCATTTT.